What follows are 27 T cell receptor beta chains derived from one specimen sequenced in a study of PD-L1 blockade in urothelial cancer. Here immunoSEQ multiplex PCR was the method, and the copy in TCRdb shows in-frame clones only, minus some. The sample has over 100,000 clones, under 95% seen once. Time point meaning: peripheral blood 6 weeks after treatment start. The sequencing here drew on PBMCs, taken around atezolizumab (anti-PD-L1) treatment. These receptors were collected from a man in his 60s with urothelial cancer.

CDR3 DNA sequence: TGCGCCAGCAGCTCGGACAGGGGATACGAGCAGTACTTC. Its protein product is CASSSDRGYEQYF. V and J are TRBV5-1 and TRBJ2-7; 9 bases agree with TRBD1. Germline V lookup: CDR1 SGHRS, CDR2 YFSETQ. The CDR3 spans 13 residues. Trimming removed 3 bases from V and 4 bases from J; junction bases left unmatched: 2.

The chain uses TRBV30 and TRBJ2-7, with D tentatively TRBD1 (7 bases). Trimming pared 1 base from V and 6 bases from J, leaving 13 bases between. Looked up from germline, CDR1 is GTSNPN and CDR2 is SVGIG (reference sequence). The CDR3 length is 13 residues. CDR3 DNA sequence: TGTGCCTGGAGTGAGAGACAGGGACTCGAGCAGTACTTC. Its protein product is CAWSERQGLEQYF. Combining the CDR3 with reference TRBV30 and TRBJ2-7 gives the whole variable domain SQTIHQWPATLVQPVGSPLSLECTVEGTSNPNLYWYRQAAGRGLQLLFYSVGIGQISSEVPQNLSASRPQDRQFILSSKKLLLSDSGFYLCAWSERQGLEQYFGPGTRLTVT.

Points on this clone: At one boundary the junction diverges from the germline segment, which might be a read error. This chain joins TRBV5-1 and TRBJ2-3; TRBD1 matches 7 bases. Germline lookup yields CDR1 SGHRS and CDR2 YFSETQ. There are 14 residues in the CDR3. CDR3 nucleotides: TGTGCCAGCAGTCGGACAGGACCCACAGATACGCAGTATTTT. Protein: CASSRTGPTDTQYF.

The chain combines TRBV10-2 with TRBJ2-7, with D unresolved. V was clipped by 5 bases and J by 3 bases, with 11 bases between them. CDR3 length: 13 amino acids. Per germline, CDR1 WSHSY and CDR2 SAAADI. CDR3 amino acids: CASSPDSFYEQYF. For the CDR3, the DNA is TGCGCCAGCAGTCCTGACTCCTTCTACGAGCAGTACTTC.

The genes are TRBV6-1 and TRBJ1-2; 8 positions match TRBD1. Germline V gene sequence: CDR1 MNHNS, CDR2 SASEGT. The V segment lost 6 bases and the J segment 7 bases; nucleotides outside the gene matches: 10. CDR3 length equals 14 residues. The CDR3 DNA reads TGTGCCAGCAGGACCAGAAGCAGGGGGCCTGGCTACACCTTC. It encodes CASRTRSRGPGYTF.

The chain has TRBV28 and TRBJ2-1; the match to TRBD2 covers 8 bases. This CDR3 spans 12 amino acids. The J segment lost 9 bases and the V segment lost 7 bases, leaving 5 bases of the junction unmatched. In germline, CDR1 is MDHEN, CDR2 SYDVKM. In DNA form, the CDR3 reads TGTGCCAGCAAGTCGGGGGGGGGTGAGCAGTTCTTC. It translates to CASKSGGGEQFF.

The CDR3, as DNA: TGTGCCAGCAGTTTATCCCCTTCAGGGGTTATAAACTACGAGCAGTACTTC. Translated, it gives CASSLSPSGVINYEQYF. The rearrangement uses TRBV27 and TRBJ2-7, with D perhaps TRBD1 (6 bases). Trimming took 0 bases from V and 3 from J, leaving 18 bases between them. The germline gives CDR1 MNHEY, CDR2 SMNVEV (reference sequence). CDR3 length: 17 residues.

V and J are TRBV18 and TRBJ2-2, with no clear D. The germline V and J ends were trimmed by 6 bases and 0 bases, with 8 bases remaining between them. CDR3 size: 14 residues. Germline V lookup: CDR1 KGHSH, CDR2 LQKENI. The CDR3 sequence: CASSRQANTGELFF. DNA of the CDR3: TGTGCCAGCTCTAGACAAGCGAACACCGGGGAGCTGTTTTTT. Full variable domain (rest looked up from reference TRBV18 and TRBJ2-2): NAGVMQNPRHLVRRRGQEARLRCSPMKGHSHVYWYRQLPEEGLKFMVYLQKENIIDESGMPKERFSAEFPKEGPSILRIQQVVRGDSAAYFCASSRQANTGELFFGEGSRLTVL.

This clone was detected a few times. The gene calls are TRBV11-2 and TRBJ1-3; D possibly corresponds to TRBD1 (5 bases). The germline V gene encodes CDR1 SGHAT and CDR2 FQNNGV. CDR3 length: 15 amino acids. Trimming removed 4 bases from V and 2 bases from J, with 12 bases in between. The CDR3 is CASSSWGDPGNTIYF. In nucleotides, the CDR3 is TGTGCCAGCAGCTCCTGGGGGGACCCTGGAAACACCATATATTTT.

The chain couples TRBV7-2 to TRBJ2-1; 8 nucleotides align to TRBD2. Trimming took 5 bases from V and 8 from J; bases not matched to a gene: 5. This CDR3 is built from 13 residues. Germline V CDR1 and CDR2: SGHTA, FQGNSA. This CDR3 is CASSISGKDEQFF. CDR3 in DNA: TGTGCCAGCAGCATTAGCGGGAAGGATGAGCAGTTCTTC.

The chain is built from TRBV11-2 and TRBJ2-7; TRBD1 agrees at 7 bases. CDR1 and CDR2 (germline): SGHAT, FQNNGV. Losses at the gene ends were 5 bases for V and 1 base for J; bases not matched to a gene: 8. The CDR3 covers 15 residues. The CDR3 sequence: CASSPVTGKSYEQYF. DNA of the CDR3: TGTGCCAGCAGCCCAGTGACAGGGAAGTCCTACGAGCAGTACTTC.

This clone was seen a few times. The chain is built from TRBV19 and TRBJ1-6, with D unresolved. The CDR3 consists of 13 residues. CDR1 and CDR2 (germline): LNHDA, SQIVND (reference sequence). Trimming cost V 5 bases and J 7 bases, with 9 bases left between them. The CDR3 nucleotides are TGTGCCAGTAGTCCCGGAGGGAATTCACCCCTCCACTTT. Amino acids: CASSPGGNSPLHF.

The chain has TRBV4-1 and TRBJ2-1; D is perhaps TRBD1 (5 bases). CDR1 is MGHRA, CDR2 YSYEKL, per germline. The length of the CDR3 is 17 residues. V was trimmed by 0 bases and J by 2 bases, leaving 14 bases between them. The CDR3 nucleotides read TGCGCCAGCAGCCAAGATAGTTTTGCCAGGGCCTACAATGAGCAGTTCTTC. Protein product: CASSQDSFARAYNEQFF.

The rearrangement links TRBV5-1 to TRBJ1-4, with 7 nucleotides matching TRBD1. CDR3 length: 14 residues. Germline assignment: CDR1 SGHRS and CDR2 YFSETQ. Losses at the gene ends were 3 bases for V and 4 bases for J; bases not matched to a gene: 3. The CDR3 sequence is CASSSGQNNEKLFF. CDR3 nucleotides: TGCGCCAGCAGCTCGGGACAGAATAATGAAAAACTGTTTTTT.

This chain's CDR3 is CAWSVLGAGYTF. The CDR3 bases are TGTGCCTGGAGTGTACTTGGGGCGGGCTACACCTTC. V usage is TRBV30 and J usage is TRBJ1-2; TRBD1 might be the D (5 bases). This CDR3 has 12 residues. The germline V gene encodes CDR1 GTSNPN and CDR2 SVGIG (reference sequence). Trimming stripped 0 bases from V and 8 bases from J, with 10 bases between.

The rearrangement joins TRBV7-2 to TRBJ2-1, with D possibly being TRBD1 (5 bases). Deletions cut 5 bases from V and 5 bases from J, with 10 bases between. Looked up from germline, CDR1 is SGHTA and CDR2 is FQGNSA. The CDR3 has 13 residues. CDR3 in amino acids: CASSTRTNNEQFF. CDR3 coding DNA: TGTGCCAGCAGCACCAGGACAAACAATGAGCAGTTCTTC.

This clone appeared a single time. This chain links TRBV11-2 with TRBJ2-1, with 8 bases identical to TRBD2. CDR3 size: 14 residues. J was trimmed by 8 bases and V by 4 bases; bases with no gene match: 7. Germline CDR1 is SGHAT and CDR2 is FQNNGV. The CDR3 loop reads CASSSRTSLDEQFF. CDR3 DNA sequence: TGTGCCAGCAGCTCCAGGACTAGCCTCGATGAGCAGTTCTTC.

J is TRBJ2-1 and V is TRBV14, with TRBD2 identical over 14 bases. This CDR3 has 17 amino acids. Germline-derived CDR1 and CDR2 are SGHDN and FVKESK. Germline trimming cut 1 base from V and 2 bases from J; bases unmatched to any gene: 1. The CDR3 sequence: CASSQGLAGGPYNEQFF. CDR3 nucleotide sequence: TGTGCCAGCAGCCAAGGACTAGCGGGGGGGCCCTACAATGAGCAGTTCTTC.

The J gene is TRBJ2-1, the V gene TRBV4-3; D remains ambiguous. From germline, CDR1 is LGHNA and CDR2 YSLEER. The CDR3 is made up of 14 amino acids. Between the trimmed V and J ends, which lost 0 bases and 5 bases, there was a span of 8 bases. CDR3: CASSQERLDNEQFF. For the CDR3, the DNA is TGCGCCAGCAGCCAAGAGAGGCTTGACAATGAGCAGTTCTTC.

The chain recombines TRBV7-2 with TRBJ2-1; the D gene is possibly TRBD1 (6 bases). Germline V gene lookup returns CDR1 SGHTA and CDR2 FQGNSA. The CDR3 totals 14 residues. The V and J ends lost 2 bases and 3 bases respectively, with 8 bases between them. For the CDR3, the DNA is TGTGCCAGCAGCTTACTACAGGGCTACAATGAGCAGTTCTTC. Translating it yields CASSLLQGYNEQFF.

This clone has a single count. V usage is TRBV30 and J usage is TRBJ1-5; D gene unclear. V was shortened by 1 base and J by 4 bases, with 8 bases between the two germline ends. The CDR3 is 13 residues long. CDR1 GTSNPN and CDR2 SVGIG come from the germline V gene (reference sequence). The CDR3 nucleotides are TGTGCCTGGAGTGAGTCACTAAATCAGCCCCAGCATTTT. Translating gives CAWSESLNQPQHF.

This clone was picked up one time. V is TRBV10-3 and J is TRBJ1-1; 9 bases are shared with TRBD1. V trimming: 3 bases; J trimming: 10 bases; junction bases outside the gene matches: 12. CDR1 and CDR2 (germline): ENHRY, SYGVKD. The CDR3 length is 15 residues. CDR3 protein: CAISDGGQGIVGAFF. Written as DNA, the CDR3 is TGTGCCATCAGTGATGGGGGACAGGGAATAGTTGGAGCTTTCTTT.

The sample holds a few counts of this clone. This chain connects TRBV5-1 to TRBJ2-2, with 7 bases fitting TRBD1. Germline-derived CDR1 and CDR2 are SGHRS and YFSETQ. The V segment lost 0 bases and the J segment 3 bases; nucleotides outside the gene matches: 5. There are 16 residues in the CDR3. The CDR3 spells CASSLDPGQYTGELFF. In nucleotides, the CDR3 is TGCGCCAGCAGCTTGGATCCGGGACAGTACACCGGGGAGCTGTTTTTT.

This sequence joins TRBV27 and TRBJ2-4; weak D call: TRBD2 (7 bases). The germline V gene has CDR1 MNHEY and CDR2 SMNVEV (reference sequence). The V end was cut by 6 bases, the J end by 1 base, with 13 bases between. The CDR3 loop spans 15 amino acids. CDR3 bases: TGTGCCAGCAGAGGGGGGGACTCGGCCAAAAACATTCAGTACTTC. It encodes CASRGGDSAKNIQYF.

The CDR3 protein is CASSRSSANTEAFF. CDR3 bases: TGTGCCAGCAGCCGCTCGAGTGCCAACACTGAAGCTTTCTTT. The V and J genes are TRBV5-6 and TRBJ1-1; D unresolved. This CDR3 comprises 14 residues. Germline V CDR1 and CDR2: SGHDT, YYEEEE. V was pared by 4 bases and J by 2 bases, with 12 bases between.

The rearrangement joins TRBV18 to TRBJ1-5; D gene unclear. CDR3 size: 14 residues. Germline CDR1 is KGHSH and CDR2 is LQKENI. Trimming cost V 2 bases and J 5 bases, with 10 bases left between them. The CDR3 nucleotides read TGTGCCAGCTCACCAGGGCTGGGTTATCAGCCCCAGCATTTT. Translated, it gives CASSPGLGYQPQHF.

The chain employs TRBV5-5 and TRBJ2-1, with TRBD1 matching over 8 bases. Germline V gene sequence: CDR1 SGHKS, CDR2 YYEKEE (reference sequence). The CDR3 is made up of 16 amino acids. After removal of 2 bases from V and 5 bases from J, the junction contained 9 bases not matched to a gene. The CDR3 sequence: CASSFSPTGGNNEQFF. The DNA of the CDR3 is TGTGCCAGCAGCTTCTCCCCAACAGGGGGTAACAATGAGCAGTTCTTC.